The 29 T cell receptor beta chains listed next were all sequenced from one sample in a study of OX40 agonist ivuxolimab in advanced cancers. Profiling relied on immunoSEQ multiplex PCR, and the TCRdb table lists in-frame clones only, not all of them. The data contain some 130,000 clones, about 93% of them singletons. The source material was CD4+ or CD8+ T cells sorted from blood, sampled in a trial of the OX40 agonist ivuxolimab. Source of these receptors: an adult with an advanced solid tumor such as melanoma, head and neck, liver or kidney cancer.

The J gene is TRBJ2-7, the V gene TRBV4-2; 8 bases agree with TRBD1. The CDR3 is made up of 14 amino acids. The trim removed 6 bases at V and 5 bases at J, leaving 9 bases unmatched. From germline, CDR1 is LGHNA and CDR2 YNFKEQ. The CDR3 DNA reads TGTGCCAGCAGACGCAGGGGGCAGGTCCACGAGCAGTACTTC. Translating gives CASRRRGQVHEQYF.

This CDR3 reads CASSFPGTRPVEQYF. Here the CDR3 DNA reads TGTGCCAGCAGTTTCCCCGGGACTAGGCCGGTCGAGCAGTACTTC. The chain recombines TRBV28 with TRBJ2-7; 8 bases are a match to TRBD2. The CDR3 is 15 amino acids. Looked up from germline, CDR1 is MDHEN and CDR2 is SYDVKM. Losses at the gene ends were 3 bases for V and 6 bases for J; bases not matched to a gene: 10.

The rearrangement uses TRBV6-4 and TRBJ2-5; the match to TRBD2 covers 7 bases. V gave up 4 bases and J gave up 1 base; unmatched junction bases: 9. The germline V gene encodes CDR1 MRHNA and CDR2 SNTAGT. The CDR3 runs 16 residues. The CDR3 DNA sequence: TGTGCCAGCAGTGCCAATGGCGGGGGTCTCCAAGAGACCCAGTACTTC. As protein: CASSANGGGLQETQYF.

The chain employs TRBV30 and TRBJ2-5, with no clear D. The CDR3 is 11 residues long. Germline V CDR1 and CDR2: GTSNPN, SVGIG (reference sequence). Trimming shortened V by 1 base and J by 4 bases, and 4 bases separated the two germline ends. The CDR3: CAWSARETQYF. The DNA for the CDR3 is TGTGCCTGGAGTGCCAGAGAGACCCAGTACTTC. Complete variable domain (other parts from reference TRBV30 and TRBJ2-5): SQTIHQWPATLVQPVGSPLSLECTVEGTSNPNLYWYRQAAGRGLQLLFYSVGIGQISSEVPQNLSASRPQDRQFILSSKKLLLSDSGFYLCAWSARETQYFGPGTRLLVL.

The chain joins TRBV7-3 to TRBJ2-3; unclear D gene. The CDR3 has 13 amino acids. The V end lost 6 bases, the J end lost 4 bases, and 11 bases lay between the germline ends. Germline CDR1 SGHTA, CDR2 FQGTGA. CDR3 sequence (DNA): TGTGCCAGCAGACCGGGTGGAGCAGATACGCAGTATTTT. It is translated as CASRPGGADTQYF. Filled out from reference TRBV7-3 and TRBJ2-3, the complete variable domain reads GAGVSQTPSNKVTEKGKYVELRCDPISGHTALYWYRQSLGQGPEFLIYFQGTGAADDSGLPNDRFFAVRPEGSVSTLKIQRTERGDSAVYLCASRPGGADTQYFGPGTRLTVL.

The gene calls are TRBV4-1 and TRBJ2-1, with D tentatively TRBD2 (6 bases). Germline assignment: CDR1 MGHRA and CDR2 YSYEKL. The CDR3 runs 17 residues. V dropped 1 base and J dropped 6 bases, with 19 bases sitting between them. In DNA form, the CDR3 reads TGCGCCAGCAGCCAAGGGCAGCAAGCGGGCAGGGCCAATGAGCAGTTCTTC. It encodes CASSQGQQAGRANEQFF.

The V and J genes are TRBV7-2 and TRBJ2-3; 10 nucleotides line up with TRBD2. The CDR3 covers 16 residues. Germline V gene sequence: CDR1 SGHTA, CDR2 FQGNSA. Germline trimming cut 1 base from V and 5 bases from J; bases unmatched to any gene: 6. CDR3 sequence reads: CASSLVLAGVKDTQYF. The CDR3 DNA follows: TGTGCCAGCAGCTTAGTGCTAGCGGGGGTGAAAGATACGCAGTATTTT.

The chain has TRBV7-9 and TRBJ1-1; D unresolved. Germline V lookup: CDR1 SEHNR, CDR2 FQNEAQ (reference sequence). The V end lost 2 bases, the J end lost 4 bases, and 11 bases lay between the germline ends. This CDR3 contains 14 residues. The CDR3, as DNA: TGTGCCAGCAGCTTAAATGAGGTTGGCACTGAAGCTTTCTTT. It translates to CASSLNEVGTEAFF.

This chain uses TRBV9 with TRBJ2-1, with 12 bases lining up with TRBD2. The germline V gene has CDR1 SGDLS and CDR2 YYNGEE. The V segment lost 1 base and the J segment 7 bases; nucleotides outside the gene matches: 6. The CDR3 is made up of 16 amino acids. The CDR3 nucleotides are TGTGCCAGCAGCGTATTGGCGACTAGCGGGAGAAATGAGCAGTTCTTC. This codes for CASSVLATSGRNEQFF.

Note on this clone: The sample has other DNA sequences that encode this CDR3 too. V gene TRBV29-1 combines with J gene TRBJ1-1, with D tentatively TRBD1 (5 bases). Trimming stripped 6 bases from V and 3 bases from J, with 14 bases between. The CDR3 is 13 amino acids. Germline V gene data show CDR1 as SQVTM and CDR2 as ANQGSEA. For the CDR3, the DNA is TGCAGCGTCCGGGACGGGGGGGACACTGAAGCTTTCTTT. Its protein is CSVRDGGDTEAFF.

The J gene is TRBJ1-1, the V gene TRBV27; D might be TRBD1 (5 bases). Germline CDR1 reads MNHEY; CDR2 reads SMNVEV (reference sequence). This CDR3 contains 13 residues. Trimming shortened V by 3 bases and J by 4 bases, and 9 bases separated the two germline ends. The CDR3 DNA sequence: TGTGCCAGCAGTTTTGGGGGTCTCACTGAAGCTTTCTTT. It yields the protein CASSFGGLTEAFF.

The chain carries TRBV7-9 and TRBJ1-1; D is perhaps TRBD1 (5 bases). Trimming left V 3 bases short and J 4 bases short, with 12 bases between. From germline, CDR1 is SEHNR and CDR2 FQNEAQ (reference sequence). The CDR3 is made up of 14 amino acids. The CDR3 nucleotides are TGTGCCAGCAGCTTCCCGGGGGGTACCACTGAAGCTTTCTTT. Translating gives CASSFPGGTTEAFF. Combining the CDR3 with reference TRBV7-9 and TRBJ1-1 gives the whole variable domain DTGVSQNPRHKITKRGQNVTFRCDPISEHNRLYWYRQTLGQGPEFLTYFQNEAQLEKSRLLSDRFSAERPKGSFSTLEIQRTEQGDSAMYLCASSFPGGTTEAFFGQGTRLTVV.

V and J are TRBV9 and TRBJ2-3, with TRBD2 matching 15 bases. There are 17 residues in the CDR3. V shed 4 bases and J 5 bases; nucleotides not matched to a gene: 8. Germline V lookup: CDR1 SGDLS, CDR2 YYNGEE. The CDR3 loop reads CASSPWTSGGAVDTQYF. The CDR3 coding sequence is TGTGCCAGCAGCCCTTGGACTAGCGGGGGGGCTGTAGATACGCAGTATTTT.

The chain is built from TRBV7-6 and TRBJ2-3; 7 positions match TRBD2. The CDR3 is made up of 14 amino acids. V lost 3 bases to trimming and J lost 2 bases; unmatched junction nucleotides: 2. CDR1 is SGHVS, CDR2 FNYEAQ, per germline. CDR3 residues: CASSFGGNTDTQYF. The CDR3 bases are TGTGCCAGCAGCTTCGGGGGGAACACAGATACGCAGTATTTT.

The chain couples TRBV4-3 to TRBJ1-2, with D tentatively TRBD1 (5 bases). Looked up from germline, CDR1 is LGHNA and CDR2 is YSLEER. This CDR3 is 14 amino acids long. Trimming shortened V by 3 bases and J by 2 bases, and 10 bases separated the two germline ends. CDR3 amino acids: CASSQREGNYGYTF. CDR3 sequence (DNA): TGCGCCAGCAGCCAGAGGGAGGGGAACTATGGCTACACCTTC.

V is TRBV12-2 and J is TRBJ1-5; the table's D call, TRBD1, has no DNA check behind it. TRBV12-2 is noted as a pseudogene. This CDR3 is built from 17 residues. The CDR3 nucleotides read TGTGCAAGTCGCTTAGTTCCCGGGGAAATACAGGGGCAGCCCCAGCATTTT. Translating gives CASRLVPGEIQGQPQHF.

This clone was counted only a few times. The CDR3 protein is CASTDPLTTEAFF. In DNA, the CDR3 is TGTGCCAGCACCGATCCCTTAACTACTGAAGCTTTCTTT. J is TRBJ1-1 and V is TRBV9; no clear D. The CDR3 spans 13 residues. Trimming took off 6 bases at V and 5 bases at J, with 14 bases between the two ends. CDR1 and CDR2 from the germline V gene are SGDLS and YYNGEE.

The chain recombines TRBV5-4 with TRBJ1-1; TRBD1 might be the D (6 bases). This CDR3 is 16 amino acids long. Germline V lookup: CDR1 SGHNT, CDR2 YYREEE (reference sequence). Deletions cut 0 bases from V and 1 base from J, with 13 bases between. CDR3 sequence: CASSLGGRGPNTEAFF. CDR3 DNA: TGTGCCAGCAGCTTGGGGGGCAGGGGACCGAACACTGAAGCTTTCTTT.

The rearrangement uses TRBV6-5 and TRBJ2-5, with 10 bases that match TRBD2. The J call is doubtful: the DNA matches TRBJ2-7 better. Germline lookup yields CDR1 MNHEY and CDR2 SVGAGI. There are 15 residues in the CDR3. CDR3 amino acids: CASRLAGSSSYEQYF. The CDR3 DNA is TGTGCCAGCAGACTAGCGGGATCGAGCTCCTACGAGCAGTACTTC.

V is TRBV28 and J is TRBJ1-5, with 9 bases aligning to TRBD1. Germline CDR1 is MDHEN and CDR2 is SYDVKM. V lost 6 bases, J lost 0 bases, and 18 bases stayed unmatched. The CDR3 is 20 amino acids. CDR3 loop: CASSPSPVTGGTYSNQPQHF. DNA for the CDR3: TGTGCCAGCAGCCCCTCCCCCGTGACAGGGGGGACTTATAGCAATCAGCCCCAGCATTTT.

The chain recombines TRBV6-5 with TRBJ1-1; a weak D match, TRBD1 (5 bases). Germline V gives CDR1 MNHEY, CDR2 SVGAGI. The ends were cut back, 0 bases at V and 2 bases at J, with 7 bases in the middle. This CDR3 is 14 amino acids long. The CDR3: CASSYSQGNTEAFF. CDR3 nucleotide sequence: TGTGCCAGCAGTTACTCGCAGGGTAACACTGAAGCTTTCTTT.

This chain uses TRBV10-3 with TRBJ1-1; no firm D call. CDR1 and CDR2 (germline): ENHRY, SYGVKD. The V end lost 3 bases, the J end lost 1 base, and 9 bases lay between the germline ends. CDR3 length: 14 residues. The CDR3 DNA reads TGTGCCATCAGTGACCCGTCCCAGAACACTGAAGCTTTCTTT. Residues: CAISDPSQNTEAFF.

The genes are TRBV5-5 and TRBJ2-3; 8 positions match TRBD1. V shed 4 bases, J shed 4 bases, and the junction held 5 bases outside the gene matches. This CDR3 has 14 residues. Germline assignment: CDR1 SGHKS and CDR2 YYEKEE (reference sequence). The CDR3 nucleotides read TGTGCCAGCAGCAACGGACAGGGACCAGATACGCAGTATTTT. It encodes CASSNGQGPDTQYF.

The chain recombines TRBV5-1 with TRBJ1-3; D is possibly TRBD1 (6 bases). Trimming pared 7 bases from V and 2 bases from J, leaving 16 bases between. The germline V gene has CDR1 SGHRS and CDR2 YFSETQ. The CDR3 covers 15 residues. CDR3 loop: CASSPIGGPGNTIYF. The CDR3 DNA reads TGCGCCAGCTCACCCATAGGGGGGCCTGGAAACACCATATATTTT. Variable domain in full (rest from reference TRBV5-1 and TRBJ1-3): KAGVTQTPRYLIKTRGQQVTLSCSPISGHRSVSWYQQTPGQGLQFLFEYFSETQRNKGNFPGRFSGRQFSNSRSEMNVSTLELGDSALYLCASSPIGGPGNTIYFGEGSWLTVV.

V and J are TRBV7-6 and TRBJ2-1; 12 nucleotides align to TRBD2. V lost 3 bases, J lost 8 bases, and 14 bases stayed unmatched. The germline gives CDR1 SGHVS, CDR2 FNYEAQ. CDR3 length equals 18 residues. CDR3 bases: TGTGCCAGCAGCTTTTGGTCTAGCGGGAGGGCCGGAATCTATGAGCAGTTCTTC. It encodes CASSFWSSGRAGIYEQFF.

The rearrangement uses TRBV6-5 and TRBJ2-5; TRBD2 matches at 11 bases. Germline CDR1 reads MNHEY; CDR2 reads SVGAGI. The CDR3 is 16 amino acids. V lost 2 bases to trimming and J lost 2 bases; unmatched junction nucleotides: 4. The CDR3 coding sequence is TGTGCCAGCAGTTACGGGGTAGCGGGGGGGCAAGAGACCCAGTACTTC. Protein: CASSYGVAGGQETQYF.

This chain links TRBV6-5 with TRBJ2-7; maybe TRBD1 (6 bases). Germline V lookup: CDR1 MNHEY, CDR2 SVGAGI. V was pared by 5 bases and J by 2 bases, with 13 bases between. The CDR3 loop spans 14 amino acids. CDR3: CASSEVYRAYEQYF. DNA of the CDR3: TGTGCCAGCAGTGAAGTGTACAGGGCCTACGAGCAGTACTTC.

The J gene is TRBJ2-5, the V gene TRBV5-6; D remains ambiguous. The CDR3 spans 14 residues. The V gene lost 1 base and the J gene lost 4 bases, with 11 bases spanning the gap. Germline CDR1 and CDR2: SGHDT and YYEEEE. CDR3 DNA: TGTGCCAGCAGCTTGAACTGGGCGCGAGAGACCCAGTACTTC. It translates to CASSLNWARETQYF.

V is TRBV6-4 and J is TRBJ2-7; 13 bases are a match to TRBD2. The CDR3 is 24 residues long. CDR1 and CDR2 (germline): MRHNA, SNTAGT. The junction had 23 bases not matched to a gene; V was cut back by 0 bases and J by 0 bases. CDR3 nucleotide sequence: TGTGCCAGCAGTGACTCCAGGCAGGCCCTTACTAGCGGGAGGGTCCTCCCCCACTCCTACGAGCAGTACTTC. Its translation is CASSDSRQALTSGRVLPHSYEQYF.